These T cell receptor delta chains were read from a single sample in a study of gamma-delta chains in newborns, infants, children. TCRdb reprocessed the reads through CATT. The table shows nearly 5,500 delta-chain clones, with approximately 17% occurring only once. Sequencing input: blood. These receptors were taken from a child who was a newborn, infant or young child, either healthy, febrile or measles-vaccinated (not recorded which). Both conserved end residues are part of each CDR3. A D gene is named only where the DNA matches it firmly. A clone size is listed for some rows: how often the clone was seen (once, few, many), or a class if it is expanded.

V,D,J,size,DNA,CDR3
TRDV2,TRDD3,TRDJ2,.,TGTGCCTGTGACAAACTGGGGGATAGATCGGCACGACTCTTCTTT,CACDKLGDRSARLFF
TRDV1,TRDD3,TRDJ1,few,TGTGCTCTTGGGGAACTCCCCCCCTTCTCGCCGGGAGGGGGATTTTGGACCGATAAACTCATCTTT,CALGELPPFSPGGGFWTDKLIF
TRDV2,TRDD3,TRDJ3,few,TGTGCCTGTGACACCGGTAACTGGGGGATACAGTCCTGGGACACCCGACAGATGTTTTTC,CACDTGNWGIQSWDTRQMFF
TRAV29/DV5,.,TRDJ3,.,TGTGCAGCAACCGCCCCCCTTCCTACGGGTGAGTGGGGGATACCCTCCTGGGACACCCGACAGATGTTTTTC,CAATAPLPTGEWGIPSWDTRQMFF
TRDV2,TRDD3,TRDJ1,medium-sized,TGTGCCTGTGACACCGTTGGGGATACCCGGGATAAACTCATCTTT,CACDTVGDTRDKLIF
TRDV1,TRDD3,TRDJ2,few,TGTGCTCTTGGGGAAACTCATCTTCCAATAACATCGTACTGGGGGAACCGACTAGTGACAGCACAACTCTTCTTT,CALGETHLPITSYWGNRLVTAQLFF
TRDV2,TRDD3,TRDJ1,.,TGTGCCTGTGACCGGCTGGGGGATAAAAGCCCGAAACTCATCTTT,CACDRLGDKSPKLIF
TRDV1,TRDD3,TRDJ1,few,TGTGCTCTTGGGAGAACCAGACTGGGGGATTCGGCCGATAAACTCATCTTT,CALGRTRLGDSADKLIF
TRDV2,TRDD3,TRDJ1,few,TGTGCCTGTGACAGAGTACTGAGGGATACGAGGGCCTCCGATAAACTCATCTTT,CACDRVLRDTRASDKLIF
TRDV2,.,TRDJ1,medium-sized,TGTGCCTGTGACACGTGGGCGGCAAGGGGGAGATCCGATAAACTCATCTTT,CACDTWAARGRSDKLIF
TRDV2,.,TRDJ1,.,TGTGCCTGTGACCTACTCTCCGCCGGTATGGGGACTGACACCGATAAACTCATCTTT,CACDLLSAGMGTDTDKLIF
TRDV2,.,TRDJ3,medium-sized,TGTGCCTGTGACACCGCCGGGGTGAGCTCCTGGGACACCCGACAGATGTTTTTC,CACDTAGVSSWDTRQMFF
TRDV2,TRDD3,TRDJ1,medium-sized,TGTGCCTGTGACGTACTGGGGGAGACCGATAAACTCATCTTT,CACDVLGETDKLIF
TRDV1,TRDD3,TRDJ1,few,TGTGCTCTTGGGGAACTTATTCCCGACCTTCTGACTGGGGGATACGAAGCCGCCACCGATAAACTCATCTTT,CALGELIPDLLTGGYEAATDKLIF
TRDV2,.,TRDJ1,medium-sized,TGTGCCTGTGACCCAATGGGGGACACCGATAAACTCATCTTT,CACDPMGDTDKLIF
TRDV2,.,TRDJ3,.,TGTGCCTGTGACACCGTCACCGGGGGACGCTCCTGGGACACCCGACAGATGTTTTTC,CACDTVTGGRSWDTRQMFF
TRDV2,TRDD3,TRDJ3,.,TGTGCCTGTGACGCAACACTGGGGGGAAGCTCCTGGGACGCCCGACAGATGTTTTTC,CACDATLGGSSWDARQMFF
TRDV1,TRDD3,TRDJ1,.,TGTGCTCTTGGGTTAGAGGTGGTACGGAACCTTGTACTGGGGGAAACCAAAACGTTAAAACTCATCTTT,CALGLEVVRNLVLGETKTLKLIF
TRDV2,TRDD3,TRDJ3,few,TGTGCCTGTGACACCGTAGCTCTGGGGGATACGCTATGGGACACCCAACAGATGTTTTTC,CACDTVALGDTLWDTQQMFF
TRDV2,TRDD3,TRDJ1,medium-sized,TGTGCCTGTGACGTACTGGGGGATGGGGACACCGATAAACTCATCTTT,CACDVLGDGDTDKLIF
TRDV2,TRDD3,TRDJ3,few,TGTGCCTGTGACCATTTACTGGGGGATACGCACCCTTCCTGGGACACCCGACAGATGTTTTTC,CACDHLLGDTHPSWDTRQMFF
TRDV3,TRDD3,TRDJ1,.,TGTGCCTTTAAAGTCGGGACTGGGGGACACGCCGTCACCGATAAACTCATCTTT,CAFKVGTGGHAVTDKLIF
TRDV1,TRDD2,TRDJ1,medium-sized,TGTGCTCTTGGGACCTACCCCTTCCTCCACCTACACTGCGGGTTAACGGACACCGATAAACTCATCTTT,CALGTYPFLHLHCGLTDTDKLIF
TRDV2,.,TRDJ2,few,TGTGCCTGTGACACGTGGTGGACCACAGCACAACTCTTCTTT,CACDTWWTTAQLFF
TRDV1,TRDD3,TRDJ1,medium-sized,TGTGCTCTTGGGATCTTATGTTTCCCGCGCCTGGGGGAACCGTACACCGATAAACTCATCTTT,CALGILCFPRLGEPYTDKLIF
TRDV1,TRDD3,TRDJ2,medium-sized,TGTGCTCTTGGGGAACGGCTGTGGTGGGGGATACCTGTCACTTTGACAGCACAACTCTTCTTT,CALGERLWWGIPVTLTAQLFF
TRDV2,TRDD3,TRDJ3,few,TGTGCCTGTGACACTGTTCGTACTGGGGGATCGACCTGGGACACCCGACAGATGTTTTTC,CACDTVRTGGSTWDTRQMFF